Below, 31 T cell receptor beta chains from the same sample are listed, as sequenced in a study of beta chain features in type 1 diabetes. Investigators reverse transcribed all isolated RNA, so they sequenced expressed TCRB transcripts. The data were produced by immunoSEQ multiplex PCR, yet TCRdb's version contains in-frame clones alone and is incomplete. The table has 250,000 to 300,000 clones, about 8% seen once. The material sequenced was central memory CD4+ T cells from blood. The source is a woman between 18 and 29 years old in good health.

This sequence joins TRBV5-4 and TRBJ2-5; 11 bases match TRBD1. The V gene's germline CDR1 is SGHNT and CDR2 YYREEE (reference sequence). The CDR3 extends over 14 amino acids. The junction had 4 bases not matched to a gene; V was cut back by 4 bases and J by 5 bases. The CDR3 sequence: CASSARTGGETQYF. CDR3 bases: TGTGCCAGCAGCGCCCGGACAGGGGGCGAGACCCAGTACTTC. Full variable domain (rest looked up from reference TRBV5-4 and TRBJ2-5): ETGVTQSPTHLIKTRGQQVTLRCSSQSGHNTVSWYQQALGQGPQFIFQYYREEENGRGNFPPRFSGLQFPNYSSELNVNALELDDSALYLCASSARTGGETQYFGPGTRLLVL.

The table lists this clone with a few counts. V usage is TRBV7-7 and J usage is TRBJ2-4, with a possible D match to TRBD1 (7 bases). With 8 bases removed from V and 1 base from J, the gap between germline ends came to 15 bases. The CDR3 extends over 15 amino acids. CDR1 SSHAT and CDR2 FNYEAQ come from the germline V gene (reference sequence). The CDR3 loop reads CASGTGAGAKNIQYF. For the CDR3, the DNA is TGTGCCAGCGGCACAGGGGCGGGGGCCAAAAACATTCAGTACTTC.

This clone was detected only a few times. The chain links TRBV6-5 to TRBJ1-2, with D maybe TRBD1 (6 bases). The germline CDR1 and CDR2 sequences are MNHEY and SVGAGI. Trimming removed 5 bases from V and 7 bases from J, with 20 bases in between. The CDR3 spans 15 residues. The CDR3: CASSPDLRGWSGYTF. The CDR3 DNA follows: TGTGCCAGCAGTCCAGACCTCAGGGGCTGGAGTGGCTACACCTTC.

This clone was counted only a few times. J is TRBJ1-1 and V is TRBV28; possibly TRBD1 for D (5 bases). Per the germline V gene, CDR1 is MDHEN and CDR2 is SYDVKM. V gave up 1 base and J gave up 0 bases, with 9 bases separating them. The length of the CDR3 is 15 residues. In nucleotides, the CDR3 is TGTGCCAGCAGTTTATTACCGGGGGTGAACACTGAAGCTTTCTTT. It translates to CASSLLPGVNTEAFF.

As regards this clone: Other nucleotide sequences in the sample specify the same CDR3. The chain employs TRBV5-1 and TRBJ2-5; D unresolved. The CDR3 contains 12 residues. The germline V and J ends were trimmed by 2 bases and 2 bases, with 4 bases remaining between them. Germline-derived CDR1 and CDR2 are SGHRS and YFSETQ. The DNA for the CDR3 is TGCGCCAGCAGCTTAGGGCAAGAGACCCAGTACTTC. Protein: CASSLGQETQYF. The whole variable domain, filled in from reference TRBV5-1 and TRBJ2-5, reads KAGVTQTPRYLIKTRGQQVTLSCSPISGHRSVSWYQQTPGQGLQFLFEYFSETQRNKGNFPGRFSGRQFSNSRSEMNVSTLELGDSALYLCASSLGQETQYFGPGTRLLVL.

This clone showed up just a few times. This chain joins TRBV7-9 and TRBJ2-3; D possibly corresponds to TRBD2 (6 bases). The CDR3 spans 13 residues. V lost 11 bases and J lost 1, with 13 bases in between. From germline, CDR1 is SEHNR and CDR2 FQNEAQ (reference sequence). The CDR3 region has the DNA TGTGCCGGCGAAATAGCGGGCACAGATACGCAGTATTTT. This sequence encodes CAGEIAGTDTQYF.

The gene calls are TRBV7-3 and TRBJ1-6; D call uncertain. The CDR3 runs 13 residues. Trimming left V 1 base short and J 14 bases short, with 12 bases between. From germline, CDR1 is SGHTA and CDR2 FQGTGA. The CDR3 region is CASSLNKHLTLHF. CDR3 sequence (DNA): TGTGCCAGCAGCTTAAACAAACATCTAACCCTCCACTTT. The complete variable domain, with remaining parts taken from reference TRBV7-3 and TRBJ1-6, reads GAGVSQTPSNKVTEKGKYVELRCDPISGHTALYWYRQSLGQGPEFLIYFQGTGAADDSGLPNDRFFAVRPEGSVSTLKIQRTERGDSAVYLCASSLNKHLTLHFGNGTRLTVT.

The genes are TRBV6-5 and TRBJ1-5; D gene ambiguous. The germline V gene has CDR1 MNHEY and CDR2 SVGAGI. This CDR3 is 13 amino acids long. Trimming shortened V by 2 bases and J by 4 bases, and 6 bases separated the two germline ends. CDR3 DNA: TGTGCCAGCAGTTACCAATTTAATCAGCCCCAGCATTTT. Its protein is CASSYQFNQPQHF.

This clone was counted a few times. The chain links TRBV5-1 to TRBJ1-1; D is perhaps TRBD1 (6 bases). This CDR3 has 13 amino acids. Germline V gene lookup returns CDR1 SGHRS and CDR2 YFSETQ. Trimming removed 2 bases from V and 4 bases from J, with 9 bases in between. The CDR3 spells CASSFQGSTEAFF. CDR3 nucleotide sequence: TGCGCCAGCAGCTTTCAGGGGAGCACTGAAGCTTTCTTT.

CDR3 DNA: TGTGCCAGCAGCTTATTTGATTGGGATACGCAGTATTTT. Amino acids: CASSLFDWDTQYF. The chain couples TRBV7-6 to TRBJ2-3; D ambiguous. V was pared by 2 bases and J by 6 bases, with 9 bases between. In germline, CDR1 is SGHVS, CDR2 FNYEAQ. This CDR3 is built from 13 residues.

This clone was seen ten or more times. The chain carries TRBV29-1 and TRBJ1-2; 7 positions agree with TRBD1. Germline V gives CDR1 SQVTM, CDR2 ANQGSEA. J gave up 7 bases and V 0 bases, and 8 bases lay outside the gene matches. The CDR3 totals 14 residues. The CDR3 loop reads CSVEDRGGSSGYTF. The CDR3 DNA is TGCAGCGTTGAAGATCGAGGGGGCTCATCTGGCTACACCTTC.

The V call is TRBV19, the J call TRBJ2-2; 9 positions match TRBD1. The ends lost 5 bases at V and 7 bases at J; junction bases unmatched: 11. The CDR3 loop spans 16 amino acids. Germline V CDR1 and CDR2: LNHDA, SQIVND (reference sequence). CDR3 residues: CASSGNRGQGIGELFF. Written as DNA, the CDR3 is TGTGCCAGTAGTGGTAACAGGGGGCAAGGAATCGGGGAGCTGTTTTTT.

This clone was seen only a few times. The V call is TRBV16, the J call TRBJ1-5; D is ambiguous. This CDR3 region has 15 residues. V was trimmed by 0 bases and J by 6 bases, leaving 12 bases between them. Germline V CDR1 and CDR2: KGHSY, FQNENV. Here the CDR3 reads CASSQSGPLGQPQHF. CDR3 DNA: TGTGCCAGCAGCCAATCAGGCCCCTTGGGTCAGCCCCAGCATTTT.

This clone has only a few counts. This rearrangement joins TRBV6-5 to TRBJ1-1, with a tentative D call TRBD1 (6 bases). V lost 6 bases and J lost 3, with 14 bases in between. The germline V gene has CDR1 MNHEY and CDR2 SVGAGI. This CDR3 region has 14 residues. The CDR3 reads CASSKSRGDTEAFF. CDR3 in DNA: TGTGCCAGCAGCAAATCAAGGGGGGACACTGAAGCTTTCTTT.

The chain is built from TRBV30 and TRBJ1-1, with 10 bases aligning to TRBD1. Germline V gene sequence: CDR1 GTSNPN, CDR2 SVGIG (reference sequence). Unmatched junction bases numbered 4, after V lost 3 bases and J lost 6 bases. This CDR3 comprises 13 residues. As DNA, the CDR3 is TGTGCCTGGAGCCGGGACAGGGGTGCTGAAGCTTTCTTT. This gives the protein CAWSRDRGAEAFF.

This clone was recorded a few times. The rearrangement uses TRBV7-2 and TRBJ2-3; D ambiguous. Germline V gene lookup returns CDR1 SGHTA and CDR2 FQGNSA. Trimming cost V 0 bases and J 5 bases, with 9 bases left between them. The length of the CDR3 is 14 residues. The chain's CDR3 is CASSLAVSRDTQYF. The DNA of the CDR3 is TGTGCCAGCAGCTTAGCGGTTTCAAGAGATACGCAGTATTTT.

Only a few counts were recorded for this clone. V usage is TRBV5-8 and J usage is TRBJ1-1; D unresolved. V was pared by 1 base and J by 0 bases, with 4 bases between. The CDR3 loop spans 13 amino acids. CDR1 and CDR2 from the germline V gene are SGHTS and YDEGEE. CDR3 nucleotides: TGTGCCAGCAGCTTGCGGATGAACACTGAAGCTTTCTTT. This encodes CASSLRMNTEAFF.

This clone was counted many times. The V gene is TRBV7-9, the J gene TRBJ2-5, with TRBD2 matching 11 bases. The CDR3 is made up of 19 amino acids. Germline-derived CDR1 and CDR2 are SEHNR and FQNEAQ (reference sequence). V was pared by 2 bases and J by 4 bases, with 15 bases of the junction left unmatched. The CDR3: CASSLSAGIAGGPRETQYF. The CDR3 DNA is TGTGCCAGCAGCTTATCTGCAGGAATAGCGGGAGGGCCCAGAGAGACCCAGTACTTC.

This clone was counted only a few times. The V call is TRBV11-2, the J call TRBJ1-2; 7 bases are shared with TRBD1. The CDR3 has 13 amino acids. V shed 7 bases and J 3 bases; nucleotides not matched to a gene: 5. Germline V gene lookup returns CDR1 SGHAT and CDR2 FQNNGV. CDR3 protein: CASTKGADYGYTF. The CDR3 coding sequence is TGTGCCAGCACAAAGGGGGCGGACTATGGCTACACCTTC.

The rearrangement uses TRBV28 and TRBJ2-4; D gene uncertain. V was shortened by 2 bases and J by 1 base, with 9 bases between the two germline ends. Germline CDR1 is MDHEN and CDR2 is SYDVKM. The CDR3 is 15 amino acids. This chain's CDR3 is CASSLGWVAKNIQYF. DNA of the CDR3: TGTGCCAGCAGTTTAGGTTGGGTGGCCAAAAACATTCAGTACTTC.

The table lists this clone with a few counts. The chain has TRBV9 and TRBJ1-2; D gene unclear. V gave up 4 bases and J gave up 5 bases, with 9 bases separating them. The V gene's germline CDR1 is SGDLS and CDR2 YYNGEE. The CDR3 contains 12 residues. This chain's CDR3 is CASSSRGYGYTF. CDR3 coding DNA: TGTGCCAGCAGCTCAAGAGGTTATGGCTACACCTTC.

A remark on this clone: This may be a read error: a much more frequent sequence differs by one nucleotide. The chain employs TRBV6-1 and TRBJ2-7; D might be TRBD1 (6 bases). The CDR3 spans 12 residues. Trimming shortened V by 3 bases and J by 3 bases, and 6 bases separated the two germline ends. Germline values: CDR1 MNHNS, CDR2 SASEGT. The CDR3 region is CASSDRGYEQYV. The CDR3 DNA follows: TGTGCCAGCAGTGACAGGGGCTACGAGCAGTACGTC.

In its sample, this clone was seen a few times. The chain couples TRBV5-1 to TRBJ2-5; the match to TRBD1 covers 8 bases. CDR3 length: 13 residues. V lost 5 bases, J lost 14 bases, and 14 bases stayed unmatched. CDR1 is SGHRS, CDR2 YFSETQ, per germline. The CDR3 here is CASRQGQGESGYF. The CDR3 coding sequence is TGCGCCAGCAGACAAGGACAGGGAGAGAGCGGTTACTTC.

The chain has TRBV29-1 and TRBJ1-4; weak D call: TRBD1 (5 bases). There are 14 residues in the CDR3. Germline CDR1 reads SQVTM; CDR2 reads ANQGSEA. Trimming removed 0 bases from V and 6 bases from J, with 11 bases in between. The CDR3 coding sequence is TGCAGCGTTGAAGATCCCAGGGTAGATGAAAAACTGTTTTTT. It translates to CSVEDPRVDEKLFF.

The chain recombines TRBV7-3 with TRBJ2-3; D assignment may be TRBD1 or TRBD2 (5 bases each). Germline V gene sequence: CDR1 SGHTA, CDR2 FQGTGA. V gave up 4 bases and J gave up 1 base, with 12 bases separating them. The CDR3 has 15 amino acids. The CDR3 DNA follows: TGTGCCAGCAGCTCCGGGACGGCTGGCACAGATACGCAGTATTTT. It is translated as CASSSGTAGTDTQYF.

The sample holds a few counts of this clone. V is TRBV15 and J is TRBJ2-3; possibly TRBD2 for D (5 bases). This CDR3 has 12 amino acids. The V and J ends lost 5 bases and 9 bases respectively, with 12 bases between them. The germline gives CDR1 LNHNV, CDR2 YYDKDF (reference sequence). Written as DNA, the CDR3 is TGTGCCACCAGCTCCGGGGTACTCACGCAGTATTTT. Translated, it gives CATSSGVLTQYF.

The rearrangement links TRBV5-1 to TRBJ2-7, with 8 bases fitting TRBD1. The CDR3 totals 15 residues. J was trimmed by 0 bases and V by 5 bases; bases with no gene match: 7. Germline values: CDR1 SGHRS, CDR2 YFSETQ. CDR3 in DNA: TGCGCCAGCAGGGGTCACAGGGGGGACTCCTACGAGCAGTACGTC. Its protein is CASRGHRGDSYEQYV.

This chain uses TRBV18 with TRBJ2-6, with a tentative D call TRBD2 (6 bases). The V end lost 3 bases, the J end lost 6 bases, and 12 bases lay between the germline ends. This CDR3 region has 15 residues. Germline V gives CDR1 KGHSH, CDR2 LQKENI. CDR3 DNA: TGTGCCAGCTCACCGGGCGGGGTGCAGGCCAACGTCCTGACTTTC. It encodes CASSPGGVQANVLTF. Looking up the rest from reference TRBV18 and TRBJ2-6 gives the full variable domain: NAGVMQNPRHLVRRRGQEARLRCSPMKGHSHVYWYRQLPEEGLKFMVYLQKENIIDESGMPKERFSAEFPKEGPSILRIQQVVRGDSAAYFCASSPGGVQANVLTFGAGSRLTVL.

This rearrangement joins TRBV7-2 to TRBJ1-2, with 11 bases fitting TRBD1. There are 15 residues in the CDR3. Unmatched junction bases numbered 6, after V lost 5 bases and J lost 4 bases. Germline V gene sequence: CDR1 SGHTA, CDR2 FQGNSA. The CDR3 spells CASSLGTGGFYGYTF. CDR3 DNA: TGTGCCAGCAGCCTGGGGACAGGGGGATTCTATGGCTACACCTTC.

Note on this clone: Other DNA variants within this sample encode the same CDR3. This rearrangement joins TRBV5-1 to TRBJ2-1, with D unclear. Germline V CDR1 and CDR2: SGHRS, YFSETQ. CDR3 length: 15 amino acids. V was shortened by 0 bases and J by 3 bases, with 10 bases between the two germline ends. This chain's CDR3 is CASSLGGLGYNEQFF. DNA of the CDR3: TGCGCCAGCAGCTTGGGGGGTCTAGGCTACAATGAGCAGTTCTTC.

A few counts support this clone. The V and J genes are TRBV5-4 and TRBJ2-5; D may be TRBD1 (6 bases). The CDR3 is 13 amino acids. Germline loops: CDR1 SGHNT, CDR2 YYREEE (reference sequence). Trimming shortened V by 5 bases and J by 0 bases, and 8 bases separated the two germline ends. Here the CDR3 DNA reads TGTGCCAGCAGAACAGGGAACCAAGAGACCCAGTACTTC. Its protein is CASRTGNQETQYF.